Shown below are 27 T cell receptor beta chains from a single sample sequenced in a study of spatial heterogeneity in lung cancer. Study-level findings and limits: Expanded alpha and beta TCR counts within tumors tracked tumor mutation counts.

TCRdb independently ran MiXCR on the 5' RACE reads; one entry per CDR3 protein. Here the sample spans some 23,000 distinct CDR3 sequences, 8.8% being singletons. Antigens of these TCRs are unknown. This sample's time point: sample taken at primary tumor resection. The sample in question was lung tumor tissue, obtained at surgery. The receptors stem from a male donor with early-stage non-small cell lung cancer.

Many counts were recorded for this clonotype. This chain joins TRBV6-6 and TRBJ2-7; D is possibly TRBD1 (6 bases). The CDR3 covers 15 residues. V was trimmed by 2 bases and J by 4 bases, leaving 15 bases between them. The germline gives CDR1 MNHNY, CDR2 SVGAGI (reference sequence). CDR3 in DNA: TGTGCCAGCAGTTACCGAGACAGGAGCCCTTACGAGCAGTACTTC. It specifies CASSYRDRSPYEQYF.

This clonotype has at least ten counts. The V and J genes are TRBV3-1 and TRBJ1-1; D is ambiguous. There are 15 residues in the CDR3. Germline V CDR1 and CDR2: LGHDT, YNNKEL (reference sequence). The V end was cut by 3 bases, the J end by 0 bases, with 11 bases between. CDR3 protein: CASSQGFVLNTEAFF. CDR3 DNA: TGTGCCAGCAGCCAGGGGTTCGTTTTGAACACTGAAGCTTTCTTT.

In its sample, this clonotype was seen many times. This chain links TRBV9 with TRBJ2-5; TRBD2 aligns across 8 bases. Germline CDR1 is SGDLS and CDR2 is YYNGEE. There are 15 residues in the CDR3. The trim removed 4 bases at V and 5 bases at J, leaving 10 bases unmatched. DNA of the CDR3: TGTGCCAGCAGCTTCGGACTAGCCGACGCGGAGACCCAGTACTTC. It yields the protein CASSFGLADAETQYF.

By its share, this clonotype is medium-sized. The V gene is TRBV7-2, the J gene TRBJ2-3, with a tentative D call TRBD2 (9 bases). Trimming stripped 7 bases from V and 2 bases from J, with 19 bases between. Germline-derived CDR1 and CDR2 are SGHTA and FQGNSA. The CDR3 has 16 residues. The CDR3 coding sequence is TGTGCCAGCAACCAGGGGGCGGGGGGGCACACAGATACGCAGTATTTT. It specifies CASNQGAGGHTDTQYF.

This clonotype occurred a few times. The chain recombines TRBV20-1 with TRBJ2-2, with 10 nucleotides matching TRBD2. J gave up 4 bases and V 0 bases, and 5 bases lay outside the gene matches. Germline loops: CDR1 DFQATT, CDR2 SNEGSKA (reference sequence). The CDR3 extends over 16 amino acids. CDR3 loop: CSARDLTSGLTGELFF. The CDR3 DNA sequence: TGCAGTGCTAGAGATCTGACTAGCGGGCTCACCGGGGAGCTGTTTTTT.

In the case of this clonotype: A much bigger clone sits one base away, suggesting this may be a read error. The genes are TRBV7-8 and TRBJ2-5; D gene ambiguous. V was cut by 1 base and J by 7 bases, with 4 bases left in between. This CDR3 has 11 residues. CDR1 is SGHVS and CDR2 is FQNEAQ in the germline V gene. CDR3 in DNA: TGTGCCAGCAGCTTAGAGGGGACCCAGTACTTC. Amino acid sequence: CASSLEGTQYF.

The chain employs TRBV7-9 and TRBJ2-6, with TRBD1 as a possible D gene (6 bases). Germline lookup yields CDR1 SEHNR and CDR2 FQNEAQ (reference sequence). Trimming removed 2 bases at V and 6 bases at J, with 8 bases between. The CDR3 runs to 14 residues. CDR3 in DNA: TGTGCCAGCAGCTTACAGGGGACGGCCAACGTCCTGACTTTC. Translated, it gives CASSLQGTANVLTF. Drawing the rest from reference TRBV7-9 and TRBJ2-6, the complete variable domain is DTGVSQNPRHKITKRGQNVTFRCDPISEHNRLYWYRQTLGQGPEFLTYFQNEAQLEKSRLLSDRFSAERPKGSFSTLEIQRTEQGDSAMYLCASSLQGTANVLTFGAGSRLTVL.

This clonotype was detected a few times. The chain joins TRBV29-1 to TRBJ2-3; TRBD2 is a possible D gene (6 bases). Germline CDR1 reads SQVTM; CDR2 reads ANQGSEA. This CDR3 region has 18 residues. Trimming left V 4 bases short and J 2 bases short, with 25 bases between. The CDR3 reads CSVVGGTGAPVNTDTQYF. CDR3 nucleotides: TGCAGCGTTGTTGGAGGGACCGGCGCACCCGTAAACACAGATACGCAGTATTTT.

This clonotype was picked up many times. This rearrangement joins TRBV19 to TRBJ2-5; D possibly uses TRBD1 or TRBD2 (5 bases each). The V and J ends lost 7 bases and 1 base respectively, with 13 bases between them. The CDR3 contains 14 residues. The germline CDR1 and CDR2 sequences are LNHDA and SQIVND (reference sequence). CDR3 residues: CASTEGLLQETQYF. In DNA, the CDR3 is TGTGCCAGTACCGAGGGGCTCCTCCAAGAGACCCAGTACTTC.

The V and J genes are TRBV29-1 and TRBJ2-3, with TRBD2 identical over 8 bases. The CDR3 totals 13 residues. V lost 0 bases, J lost 6 bases, and 2 bases stayed unmatched. Per the germline V gene, CDR1 is SQVTM and CDR2 is ANQGSEA. The CDR3 sequence: CSVEERGGDTQYF. DNA of the CDR3: TGCAGCGTTGAAGAACGGGGGGGGGATACGCAGTATTTT.

This clonotype appeared many times. The chain recombines TRBV12-3 or TRBV12-4 with TRBJ2-6; 7 nucleotides line up with TRBD1. The V and J ends lost 6 bases and 4 bases, in that order; junction bases with no gene match: 12. The CDR3 has 17 residues. The CDR3 loop is CASRLGQFSPGANVLTF. DNA for the CDR3: TGTGCCAGCAGACTGGGACAGTTTAGCCCAGGGGCCAACGTCCTGACTTTC.

This clonotype was found many times. The chain employs TRBV2 and TRBJ2-3; no reliable D call. Trimming left V 4 bases short and J 1 base short, with 9 bases between. CDR1 and CDR2 from the germline V gene are SNHLY and FYNNEI. The CDR3 spans 14 residues. The CDR3 nucleotides are TGTGCCAGCAGTGGGCTGATCGGCACAGATACGCAGTATTTT. Translated: CASSGLIGTDTQYF. The complete variable domain, with remaining parts taken from reference TRBV2 and TRBJ2-3, reads EPEVTQTPSHQVTQMGQEVILRCVPISNHLYFYWYRQILGQKVEFLVSFYNNEISEKSEIFDDQFSVERPDGSNFTLKIRSTKLEDSAMYFCASSGLIGTDTQYFGPGTRLTVL.

The chain employs TRBV6-1 and TRBJ2-6, with D unclear. V gave up 5 bases and J gave up 5 bases, with 10 bases separating them. The CDR3 spans 14 residues. Germline lookup yields CDR1 MNHNS and CDR2 SASEGT. The CDR3, as DNA: TGTGCCAGCAGTAAGGACGGGTGGGCCAACGTCCTGACTTTC. Translating it yields CASSKDGWANVLTF.

This clonotype was observed a few times. The chain recombines TRBV5-1 with TRBJ1-1; 10 nucleotides align to TRBD1. The germline gives CDR1 SGHRS, CDR2 YFSETQ. The CDR3 sequence is 17 residues long. After removal of 2 bases from V and 1 base from J, the junction contained 8 bases not matched to a gene. CDR3 residues: CASSLGTGAFQNTEAFF. The CDR3 nucleotides are TGCGCCAGCAGCTTAGGGACAGGGGCATTCCAGAACACTGAAGCTTTCTTT.

There are many counts of this clonotype. This sequence joins TRBV5-1 and TRBJ2-7; TRBD1 or TRBD2 may be the D gene (5 bases each). The germline V gene encodes CDR1 SGHRS and CDR2 YFSETQ. Trimming pared 0 bases from V and 7 bases from J, leaving 11 bases between. The CDR3 contains 13 residues. CDR3 in DNA: TGCGCCAGCAGCTTGGGTGGGACGAGGGAGCAGTACTTC. Protein product: CASSLGGTREQYF.

Ten or more counts support this clonotype. The V and J genes are TRBV9 and TRBJ2-7, with TRBD2 matching over 7 bases. The CDR3 spans 15 residues. After removal of 4 bases from V and 7 bases from J, the junction contained 14 bases not matched to a gene. Germline-derived CDR1 and CDR2 are SGDLS and YYNGEE. CDR3 residues: CASSPSGTTLGEQYF. Written as DNA, the CDR3 is TGTGCCAGCAGCCCCTCCGGGACTACCCTTGGGGAGCAGTACTTC.

The table lists this clonotype with a few counts. The chain couples TRBV28 to TRBJ1-5, with 7 nucleotides matching TRBD1. The CDR3 contains 13 residues. V lost 5 bases, J lost 5 bases, and 3 bases stayed unmatched. The germline V gene has CDR1 MDHEN and CDR2 SYDVKM. CDR3: CASSQDRDQPQHF. CDR3 coding DNA: TGTGCCAGCAGTCAAGACAGGGATCAGCCCCAGCATTTT. The whole variable domain, remainder taken from reference TRBV28 and TRBJ1-5, is DVKVTQSSRYLVKRTGEKVFLECVQDMDHENMFWYRQDPGLGLRLIYFSYDVKMKEKGDIPEGYSVSREKKERFSLILESASTNQTSMYLCASSQDRDQPQHFGDGTRLSIL.

This CDR3 reads CASSLGVTQYF. In DNA form, the CDR3 reads TGTGCCAGCAGCTTAGGGGTGACCCAGTACTTC. The J gene is TRBJ2-5, the V gene TRBV7-2; D is unclear. Germline loops: CDR1 SGHTA, CDR2 FQGNSA. V was clipped by 1 base and J by 7 bases, with 4 bases between them. The CDR3 totals 11 residues. Combining the CDR3 with reference TRBV7-2 and TRBJ2-5 gives the whole variable domain GAGVSQSPSNKVTEKGKDVELRCDPISGHTALYWYRQSLGQGLEFLIYFQGNSAPDKSGLPSDRFSAERTGGSVSTLTIQRTQQEDSAVYLCASSLGVTQYFGPGTRLLVL.

Many counts were recorded for this clonotype. The CDR3 DNA is TGCGCCAGCAGCTTGGGGGGACCTAGCACAGATACGCAGTATTTT. It encodes CASSLGGPSTDTQYF. The chain carries TRBV5-1 and TRBJ2-3, with D perhaps matching TRBD1 or TRBD2 (5 bases each). CDR1 and CDR2 (germline): SGHRS, YFSETQ. V was trimmed by 0 bases and J by 0 bases, leaving 8 bases between them. This CDR3 has 15 residues.

This clonotype was counted at least ten times. The chain links TRBV28 to TRBJ2-3; D not resolved. V lost 3 bases and J lost 8, with 6 bases in between. Germline V gene lookup returns CDR1 MDHEN and CDR2 SYDVKM. The CDR3 length is 11 residues. The CDR3 bases are TGTGCCAGCAGTTTCGGAGCTACGCAGTATTTT. This translates into CASSFGATQYF.

This clonotype showed up many times. This chain joins TRBV4-3 and TRBJ2-5; TRBD2 matches 11 bases. The junction had 3 bases not matched to a gene; V was cut back by 1 base and J by 5 bases. This CDR3 spans 15 amino acids. Per germline, CDR1 LGHNA and CDR2 YSLEER. The CDR3 nucleotides read TGCGCCAGCAGCCAAGGCGGACTAGCGGGTGAGACCCAGTACTTC. Translating it yields CASSQGGLAGETQYF.

There are many counts of this clonotype. The V call is TRBV28, the J call TRBJ2-3, with 10 bases that match TRBD2. Trimming took 5 bases from V and 5 from J; bases not matched to a gene: 7. Germline CDR1 MDHEN, CDR2 SYDVKM. The CDR3 covers 15 residues. The DNA of the CDR3 is TGTGCCAGCAGTACTAGCGGGAAGTTTGGAGATACGCAGTATTTT. It is translated as CASSTSGKFGDTQYF.

The chain has TRBV7-2 and TRBJ2-7; perhaps TRBD1 as D (6 bases). V dropped 1 base and J dropped 3 bases, with 16 bases sitting between them. Per the germline V gene, CDR1 is SGHTA and CDR2 is FQGNSA. CDR3 length: 16 amino acids. The CDR3 DNA reads TGTGCCAGCAGCTTAGAGAGGGGGACGGCTAGCTACGAGCAGTACTTC. Translation: CASSLERGTASYEQYF.

This clonotype has only a few counts. V is TRBV3-1 and J is TRBJ2-1; possible D gene TRBD1, 6 bases. The CDR3 consists of 16 residues. From germline, CDR1 is LGHDT and CDR2 YNNKEL (reference sequence). The V and J ends lost 3 bases and 4 bases respectively, with 16 bases between them. The CDR3 sequence: CASSQLRDNPYNEQFF. The CDR3 coding sequence is TGTGCCAGCAGCCAGTTACGGGACAACCCTTACAATGAGCAGTTCTTC.

There are many counts of this clonotype. The chain joins TRBV5-1 to TRBJ2-3; TRBD1 might be the D (6 bases). Trimming removed 6 bases from V and 5 bases from J, with 7 bases in between. The CDR3 loop spans 11 amino acids. Per the germline V gene, CDR1 is SGHRS and CDR2 is YFSETQ. CDR3 DNA: TGCGCCAGCAAACAGGGAGATACGCAGTATTTT. This gives the protein CASKQGDTQYF.

The sample holds many counts of this clonotype. The V and J genes are TRBV30 and TRBJ2-2, with 9 bases matching TRBD1. Trimming cost V 3 bases and J 7 bases; bases outside gene matches: 9. Per germline, CDR1 GTSNPN and CDR2 SVGIG (reference sequence). The CDR3 is made up of 15 amino acids. The CDR3 here is CAWRGTGSGRGELFF. The CDR3 nucleotides are TGTGCCTGGAGGGGGACAGGGTCCGGACGCGGGGAGCTGTTTTTT.

Many counts were recorded for this clonotype. CDR3 sequence: CSVSTGVGYTF. The DNA of the CDR3 is TGCAGCGTTTCAACAGGGGTAGGCTACACCTTC. The chain carries TRBV29-1 and TRBJ1-2, with 7 bases aligning to TRBD1. V shed 5 bases, J shed 8 bases, and the junction held 5 bases outside the gene matches. Germline V gives CDR1 SQVTM, CDR2 ANQGSEA. The CDR3 is 11 residues long.